This section outlines one T cell receptor beta chain sequence together with its context. The target antigen is unknown. This record belongs to a study of T cell responses to AZD1222 COVID-19 vaccine. Study-wide points: Donors were chiefly white British, with a greater number of females, and clonal diversity was perhaps underestimated.

Here immunoSEQ multiplex PCR was the method, and the copy in TCRdb shows in-frame clones only, minus some. The table has around 130,000 clones, 80% to 95% seen once. Germline CDR1 and CDR2: SGHDT and YYEEEE. The length of the CDR3 is 13 residues. The V gene lost 0 bases and the J gene lost 6 bases, with 9 bases spanning the gap. The chain recombines TRBV5-6 with TRBJ2-5; D ambiguous. The sequencing here drew on peripheral blood, taken 28 days after the second AZD1222 dose. This TCR came from an adult who received the AZD1222 COVID-19 vaccine. For the CDR3, the DNA is TGTGCCAGCAGCTTGGGGGGTGGGAAGACCCAGTACTTC. Encoded protein: CASSLGGGKTQYF.